These 4 T cell receptor beta chains were sequenced from one sample in a study of blood T cells in healthy people across ages. The use of a sample-barcoded 5' primer and a J-beta primer mix characterized a second PCR of roughly 6 to 11 cycles. TCRdb processed the 5' RACE reads anew with MiXCR; each CDR3 protein has one entry. Of about 1.1 million distinct CDR3 sequences listed, roughly two fifths are singletons. The sequencing input was blood. Receptor source: a man between 18 and 29 years old in good health.

This clonotype was detected only a few times. The chain joins TRBV28 to TRBJ1-1; TRBD1 matches at 7 bases. CDR1 is MDHEN, CDR2 SYDVKM, per germline. V gave up 4 bases and J gave up 3 bases; unmatched junction bases: 8. CDR3 length: 15 amino acids. CDR3 protein: CASSSHLTGDTEAFF. CDR3 in DNA: TGTGCCAGCAGTTCCCACCTAACAGGGGACACTGAAGCTTTCTTT.

This clonotype was counted between two and nine times. The rearrangement links TRBV20-1 to TRBJ2-3, with no clear D. The CDR3 consists of 11 residues. The germline CDR1 and CDR2 sequences are DFQATT and SNEGSKA (reference sequence). V lost 6 bases and J 4 bases, leaving 8 bases between the germline ends. The CDR3: CSAILADTQYF. CDR3 in DNA: TGCAGTGCAATCCTGGCAGATACGCAGTATTTT.

This chain joins TRBV7-8 and TRBJ1-1; D might be TRBD1 (5 bases). There are 18 residues in the CDR3. Germline assignment: CDR1 SGHVS and CDR2 FQNEAQ. Between the trimmed V and J ends, which lost 2 bases and 1 base, there was a span of 20 bases. The CDR3 region is CASSLSLGGDGPNTEAFF. The CDR3 nucleotides read TGTGCCAGCAGCTTAAGTCTCGGGGGGGACGGCCCGAACACTGAAGCTTTCTTT.

This clonotype was counted a few times. The rearrangement links TRBV4-3 to TRBJ1-1; 7 bases align to TRBD1. From germline, CDR1 is LGHNA and CDR2 YSLEER. This CDR3 region has 17 residues. The V gene end was trimmed by 5 bases and the J gene end by 1 base; junction bases not matched to a gene: 13. CDR3 nucleotides: TGCGCCAGCAGCAACGGAAGGGGGCTGTATGGGAACACTGAAGCTTTCTTT. Encoded protein: CASSNGRGLYGNTEAFF.